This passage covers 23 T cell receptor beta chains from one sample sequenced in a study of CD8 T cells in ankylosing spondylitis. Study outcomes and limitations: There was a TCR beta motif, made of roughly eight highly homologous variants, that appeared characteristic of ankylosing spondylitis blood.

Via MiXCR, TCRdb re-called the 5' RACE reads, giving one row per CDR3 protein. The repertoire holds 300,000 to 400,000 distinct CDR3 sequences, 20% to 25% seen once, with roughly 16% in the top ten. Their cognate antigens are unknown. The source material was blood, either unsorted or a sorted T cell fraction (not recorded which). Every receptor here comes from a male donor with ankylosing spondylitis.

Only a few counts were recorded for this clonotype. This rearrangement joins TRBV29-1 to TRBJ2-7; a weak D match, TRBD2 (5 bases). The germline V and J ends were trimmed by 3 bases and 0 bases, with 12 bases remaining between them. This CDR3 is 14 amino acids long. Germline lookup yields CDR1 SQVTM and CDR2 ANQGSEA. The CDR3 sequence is CSVDSGRGSYEQYF. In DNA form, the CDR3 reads TGCAGCGTTGATTCCGGACGGGGCTCCTACGAGCAGTACTTC.

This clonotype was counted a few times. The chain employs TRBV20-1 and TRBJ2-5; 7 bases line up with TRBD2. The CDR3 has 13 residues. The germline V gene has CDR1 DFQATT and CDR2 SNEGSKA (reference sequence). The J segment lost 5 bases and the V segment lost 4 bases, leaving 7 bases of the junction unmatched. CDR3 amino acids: CSATPAGVETQYF. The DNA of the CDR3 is TGCAGTGCTACTCCGGCGGGAGTGGAGACCCAGTACTTC.

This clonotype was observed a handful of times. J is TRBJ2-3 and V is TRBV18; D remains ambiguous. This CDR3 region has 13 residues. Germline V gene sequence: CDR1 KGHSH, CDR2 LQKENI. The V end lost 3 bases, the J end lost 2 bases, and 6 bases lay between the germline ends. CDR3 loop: CASSPINTDTQYF. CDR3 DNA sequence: TGTGCCAGCTCACCTATAAACACAGATACGCAGTATTTT.

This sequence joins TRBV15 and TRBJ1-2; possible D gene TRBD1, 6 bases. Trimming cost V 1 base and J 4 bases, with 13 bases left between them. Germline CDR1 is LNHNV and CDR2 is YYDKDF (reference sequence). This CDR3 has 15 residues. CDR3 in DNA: TGTGCCACCAGCAGAGGGACAGACCATGGCTATGGCTACACCTTC. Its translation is CATSRGTDHGYGYTF.

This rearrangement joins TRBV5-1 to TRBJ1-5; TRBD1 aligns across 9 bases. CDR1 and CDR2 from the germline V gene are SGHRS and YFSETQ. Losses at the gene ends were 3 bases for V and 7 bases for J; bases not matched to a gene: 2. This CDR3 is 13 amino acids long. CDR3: CASSSTGGQPQHF. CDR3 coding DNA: TGCGCCAGCAGCTCAACAGGGGGCCAGCCCCAGCATTTT.

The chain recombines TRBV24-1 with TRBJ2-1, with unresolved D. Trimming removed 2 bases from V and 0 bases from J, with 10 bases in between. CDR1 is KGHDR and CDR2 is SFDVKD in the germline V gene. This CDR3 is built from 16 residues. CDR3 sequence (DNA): TGTGCCACCAGTGATTCACTCCGGAGCTCCTACAATGAGCAGTTCTTC. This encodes CATSDSLRSSYNEQFF.

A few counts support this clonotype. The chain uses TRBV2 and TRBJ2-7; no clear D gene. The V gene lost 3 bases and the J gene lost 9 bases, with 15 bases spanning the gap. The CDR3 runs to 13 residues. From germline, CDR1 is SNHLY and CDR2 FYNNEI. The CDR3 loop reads CASSDVRVPRQYF. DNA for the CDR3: TGTGCCAGCAGTGATGTTCGGGTCCCCCGGCAGTACTTC. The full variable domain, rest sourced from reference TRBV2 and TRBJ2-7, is EPEVTQTPSHQVTQMGQEVILRCVPISNHLYFYWYRQILGQKVEFLVSFYNNEISEKSEIFDDQFSVERPDGSNFTLKIRSTKLEDSAMYFCASSDVRVPRQYFGPGTRLTVT.

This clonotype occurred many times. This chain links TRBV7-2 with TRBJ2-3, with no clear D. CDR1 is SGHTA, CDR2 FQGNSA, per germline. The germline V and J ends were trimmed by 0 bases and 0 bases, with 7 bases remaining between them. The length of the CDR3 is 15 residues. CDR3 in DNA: TGTGCCAGCAGCTTAGCGGGCACAAGCACAGATACGCAGTATTTT. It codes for CASSLAGTSTDTQYF.

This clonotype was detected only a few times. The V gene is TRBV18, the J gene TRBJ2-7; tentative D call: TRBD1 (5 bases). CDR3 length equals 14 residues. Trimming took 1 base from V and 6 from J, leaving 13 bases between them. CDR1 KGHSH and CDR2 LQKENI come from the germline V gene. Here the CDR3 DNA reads TGTGCCAGCTCACCACAGGGGTCAAAATCCGAGCAGTACTTC. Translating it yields CASSPQGSKSEQYF.

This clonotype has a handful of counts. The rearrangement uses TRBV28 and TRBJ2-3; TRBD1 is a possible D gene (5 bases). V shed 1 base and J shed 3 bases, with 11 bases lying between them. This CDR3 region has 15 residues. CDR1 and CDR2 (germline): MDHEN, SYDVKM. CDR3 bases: TGTGCCAGCAGTTTATTAGGCAGGGCTACAGATACGCAGTATTTT. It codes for CASSLLGRATDTQYF.

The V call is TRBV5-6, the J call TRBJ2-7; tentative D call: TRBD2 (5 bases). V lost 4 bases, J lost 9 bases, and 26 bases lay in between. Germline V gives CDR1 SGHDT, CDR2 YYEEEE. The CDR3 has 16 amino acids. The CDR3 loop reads CASSTTGIRGSYLQYF. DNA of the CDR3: TGTGCCAGCAGCACAACCGGGATCCGAGGGTCGTACTTGCAGTACTTC. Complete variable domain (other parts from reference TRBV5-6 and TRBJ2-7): DAGVTQSPTHLIKTRGQQVTLRCSPKSGHDTVSWYQQALGQGPQFIFQYYEEEERQRGNFPDRFSGHQFPNYSSELNVNALLLGDSALYLCASSTTGIRGSYLQYFGPGTRLTVT.

The CDR3, as DNA: TGTGCCACCAGTGAGGGTCAGCCCCAGCATTTT. It codes for CATSEGQPQHF. V gene TRBV24-1 combines with J gene TRBJ1-5; D unresolved. The CDR3 extends over 11 amino acids. V lost 4 bases and J 6 bases, leaving 3 bases between the germline ends. Germline loops: CDR1 KGHDR, CDR2 SFDVKD.

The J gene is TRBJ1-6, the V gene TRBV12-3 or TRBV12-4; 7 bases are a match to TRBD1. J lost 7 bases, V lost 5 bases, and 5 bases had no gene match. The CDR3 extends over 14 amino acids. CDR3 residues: CASSAQGGNSPLHF. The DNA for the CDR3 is TGTGCCAGCAGTGCCCAGGGGGGAAATTCACCCCTCCACTTT.

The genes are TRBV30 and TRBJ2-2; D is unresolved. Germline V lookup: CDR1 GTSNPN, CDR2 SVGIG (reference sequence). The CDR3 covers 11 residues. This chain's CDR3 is CAHGNTGELFF. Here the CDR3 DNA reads TGTGCACATGGGAACACCGGGGAGCTGTTTTTT.

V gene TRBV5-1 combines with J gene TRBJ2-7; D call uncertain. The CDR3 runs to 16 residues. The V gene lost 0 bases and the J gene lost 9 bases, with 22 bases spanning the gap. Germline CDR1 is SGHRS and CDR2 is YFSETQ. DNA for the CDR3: TGCGCCAGCAGCTTGGTAAACAGTTTAGACTCAACGAGGCAGTACTTC. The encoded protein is CASSLVNSLDSTRQYF. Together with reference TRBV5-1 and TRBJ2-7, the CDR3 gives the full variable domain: KAGVTQTPRYLIKTRGQQVTLSCSPISGHRSVSWYQQTPGQGLQFLFEYFSETQRNKGNFPGRFSGRQFSNSRSEMNVSTLELGDSALYLCASSLVNSLDSTRQYFGPGTRLTVT.

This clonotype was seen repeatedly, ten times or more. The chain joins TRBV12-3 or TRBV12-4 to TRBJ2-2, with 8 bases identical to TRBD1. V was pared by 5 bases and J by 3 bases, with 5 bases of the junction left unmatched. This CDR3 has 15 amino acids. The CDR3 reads CASSPGTGDTGELFF. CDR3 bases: TGTGCCAGCAGTCCCGGGACAGGAGACACCGGGGAGCTGTTTTTT.

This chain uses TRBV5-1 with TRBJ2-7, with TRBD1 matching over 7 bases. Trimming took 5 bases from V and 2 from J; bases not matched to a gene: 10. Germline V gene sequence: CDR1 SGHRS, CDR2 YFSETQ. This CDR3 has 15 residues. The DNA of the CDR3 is TGCGCCAGCAGACCGGGACAGAAGTTCCCCTACGAGCAGTACTTC. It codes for CASRPGQKFPYEQYF.

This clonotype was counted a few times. CDR3 in amino acids: CASSRSGSTEAFF. The CDR3 DNA is TGTGCCAGCAGCCGCAGCGGGTCCACTGAAGCTTTCTTT. This chain uses TRBV6-1 with TRBJ1-1; D unresolved. Trimming stripped 6 bases from V and 4 bases from J, with 12 bases between. CDR3 length equals 13 residues. Germline V CDR1 and CDR2: MNHNS, SASEGT.

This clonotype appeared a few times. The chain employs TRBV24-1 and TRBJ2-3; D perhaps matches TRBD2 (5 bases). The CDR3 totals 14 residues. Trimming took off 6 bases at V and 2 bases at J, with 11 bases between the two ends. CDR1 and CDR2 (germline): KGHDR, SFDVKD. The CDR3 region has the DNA TGTGCCACCAGTTGGCCGGGGAACACAGATACGCAGTATTTT. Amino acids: CATSWPGNTDTQYF.

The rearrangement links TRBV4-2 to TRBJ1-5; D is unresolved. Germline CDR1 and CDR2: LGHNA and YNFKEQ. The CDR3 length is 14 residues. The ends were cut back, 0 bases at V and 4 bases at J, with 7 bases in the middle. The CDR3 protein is CASSQDPINQPQHF. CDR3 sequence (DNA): TGTGCCAGCAGCCAAGATCCCATTAATCAGCCCCAGCATTTT.

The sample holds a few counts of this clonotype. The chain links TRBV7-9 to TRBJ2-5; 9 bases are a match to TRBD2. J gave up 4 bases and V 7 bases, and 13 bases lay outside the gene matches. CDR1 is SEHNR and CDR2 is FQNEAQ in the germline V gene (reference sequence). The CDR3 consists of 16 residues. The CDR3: CASNLGAGGSRETQYF. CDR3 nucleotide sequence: TGTGCCAGCAACCTAGGTGCGGGAGGGAGCAGAGAGACCCAGTACTTC.

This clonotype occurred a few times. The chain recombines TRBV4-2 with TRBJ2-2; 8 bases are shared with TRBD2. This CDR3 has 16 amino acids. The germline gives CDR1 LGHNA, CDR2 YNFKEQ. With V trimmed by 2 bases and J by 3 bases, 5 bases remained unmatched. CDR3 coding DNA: TGTGCCAGCAGCCAAACGGGAGGGCCCGACACCGGGGAGCTGTTTTTT. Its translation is CASSQTGGPDTGELFF.

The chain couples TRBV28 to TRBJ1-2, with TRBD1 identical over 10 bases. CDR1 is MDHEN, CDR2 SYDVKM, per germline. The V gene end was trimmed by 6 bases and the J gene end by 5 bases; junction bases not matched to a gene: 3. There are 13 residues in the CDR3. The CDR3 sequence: CASRRQGAYGYTF. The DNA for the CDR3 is TGTGCCAGCAGGAGACAGGGGGCTTATGGCTACACCTTC.